Listed below are T cell receptor beta chains from one sample, sequenced in a study of shared clonotypes between healthy human individuals. Assay: immunoSEQ multiplex PCR; the TCRdb copy retains only in-frame clones and omits some. In the table there are approximately 2.5 million clones, about 92% of which are singletons. Material: naive CD4+ T cells sorted from blood. These receptor sequences come from a man younger than 35 in good health. Both conserved end residues are part of each CDR3. Fields, in order: V gene, CDR3 length, clone size, J gene, D gene, CDR3 protein, CDR3 DNA. A D gene is named only where the DNA matches it firmly. The size field is filled for only some rows; it gives once, few, many or a size class.

v_call: TRBV30
cdr3_length: 17
clone_size: -
j_call: TRBJ1-6
d_call: -
cdr3_aa: CAWRGRLLSSYNSPLHF
cdr3_nt: TGTGCCTGGAGGGGACGTCTGTTGAGCTCCTATAATTCACCCCTCCACTTT

v_call: TRBV6-1
cdr3_length: 15
clone_size: -
j_call: TRBJ1-5
d_call: -
cdr3_aa: CASSDFQGGGQPQHF
cdr3_nt: TGTGCCAGCAGTGACTTCCAGGGTGGAGGTCAGCCCCAGCATTTT

v_call: TRBV19
cdr3_length: 15
clone_size: -
j_call: TRBJ2-5
d_call: -
cdr3_aa: CASSIRLVPVETQYF
cdr3_nt: TGTGCCAGTAGTATTCGGCTAGTCCCGGTAGAGACCCAGTACTTC

v_call: TRBV7-2
cdr3_length: 13
clone_size: -
j_call: TRBJ2-5
d_call: -
cdr3_aa: CASSFIQGGTQYF
cdr3_nt: TGTGCCAGCAGCTTTATCCAGGGAGGGACCCAGTACTTC

v_call: TRBV5-1
cdr3_length: 13
clone_size: once
j_call: TRBJ2-3
d_call: TRBD2
cdr3_aa: CASRLAGEDTQYF
cdr3_nt: TGCGCCAGCAGACTAGCGGGGGAAGATACGCAGTATTTT

v_call: TRBV18
cdr3_length: 17
clone_size: -
j_call: TRBJ1-1
d_call: -
cdr3_aa: CASSPLAGSLWNTEAFF
cdr3_nt: TGTGCCAGCTCACCATTGGCAGGGTCCCTTTGGAACACTGAAGCTTTCTTT

v_call: TRBV19
cdr3_length: 15
clone_size: -
j_call: TRBJ1-5
d_call: TRBD1
cdr3_aa: CASSTGTGGNQPQHF
cdr3_nt: TGTGCCAGTAGTACCGGGACAGGGGGTAATCAGCCCCAGCATTTT

v_call: TRBV29-1
cdr3_length: 14
clone_size: few
j_call: TRBJ1-1
d_call: TRBD1
cdr3_aa: CSAGTGLLYTEAFF
cdr3_nt: TGCAGCGCCGGGACAGGGTTATTATACACTGAAGCTTTCTTT

v_call: TRBV27
cdr3_length: 14
clone_size: -
j_call: TRBJ2-7
d_call: -
cdr3_aa: CASSPSTARYEQYF
cdr3_nt: TGTGCCAGCAGTCCCTCGACGGCGCGCTACGAGCAGTACTTC

v_call: TRBV6-4
cdr3_length: 16
clone_size: -
j_call: TRBJ1-6
d_call: -
cdr3_aa: CASSEQAPPLNSPLHF
cdr3_nt: TGTGCCAGCAGTGAACAGGCCCCACCGCTCAATTCACCCCTCCACTTT

v_call: TRBV27
cdr3_length: 15
clone_size: -
j_call: TRBJ2-5
d_call: TRBD1
cdr3_aa: CASSIGQGARETQYF
cdr3_nt: TGTGCCAGCAGTATTGGACAGGGGGCACGGGAGACCCAGTACTTC

v_call: TRBV5-1
cdr3_length: 14
clone_size: -
j_call: TRBJ2-7
d_call: TRBD1
cdr3_aa: CASSLGPGTGEQYF
cdr3_nt: TGCGCCAGCAGCTTGGGCCCCGGGACAGGGGAGCAGTACTTC

v_call: TRBV28
cdr3_length: 13
clone_size: -
j_call: TRBJ2-7
d_call: -
cdr3_aa: CASWGTYSYEQYF
cdr3_nt: TGTGCCAGCTGGGGCACCTATTCCTACGAGCAGTACTTC

v_call: TRBV5-4
cdr3_length: 12
clone_size: -
j_call: TRBJ1-3
d_call: -
cdr3_aa: CASSSDRNTIYF
cdr3_nt: TGTGCCAGCAGCTCCGACAGAAACACCATATATTTT

v_call: TRBV19
cdr3_length: 14
clone_size: -
j_call: TRBJ1-2
d_call: TRBD1
cdr3_aa: CASSIQGANYGYTF
cdr3_nt: TGTGCCAGTAGTATACAGGGGGCGAACTATGGCTACACCTTC

v_call: TRBV7-2
cdr3_length: 13
clone_size: -
j_call: TRBJ1-1
d_call: -
cdr3_aa: CASSAVWDTEAFF
cdr3_nt: TGTGCCAGCAGCGCGGTATGGGACACTGAAGCTTTCTTT

v_call: TRBV13
cdr3_length: 16
clone_size: -
j_call: TRBJ2-1
d_call: TRBD2
cdr3_aa: CASSFYLAGDYNEQFF
cdr3_nt: TGTGCCAGCAGCTTCTATCTAGCGGGGGACTACAATGAGCAGTTCTTC

v_call: TRBV27
cdr3_length: 13
clone_size: -
j_call: TRBJ2-7
d_call: TRBD1
cdr3_aa: CASSFEGAGEQYF
cdr3_nt: TGTGCCAGCAGTTTCGAGGGGGCCGGCGAGCAGTACTTC

v_call: TRBV7-6
cdr3_length: 12
clone_size: -
j_call: TRBJ2-2
d_call: -
cdr3_aa: CASSLDRLLLFF
cdr3_nt: TGTGCCAGCAGCTTAGACAGGCTCCTCCTGTTTTTT

v_call: TRBV10-2
cdr3_length: 13
clone_size: -
j_call: TRBJ1-1
d_call: -
cdr3_aa: CASRTTANTEAFF
cdr3_nt: TGCGCCAGCAGAACTACAGCGAACACTGAAGCTTTCTTT

v_call: TRBV30
cdr3_length: 14
clone_size: -
j_call: TRBJ1-1
d_call: TRBD1
cdr3_aa: CASTGTGGHVRAFF
cdr3_nt: TGTGCCTCAACCGGGACAGGGGGCCATGTTCGGGCTTTCTTT

v_call: TRBV18
cdr3_length: 19
clone_size: -
j_call: TRBJ1-4
d_call: -
cdr3_aa: CASSRFDTGTIATNEKLFF
cdr3_nt: TGTGCCAGCTCACGATTCGATACCGGGACAATTGCAACTAATGAAAAACTGTTTTTT

v_call: TRBV4-1
cdr3_length: 17
clone_size: once
j_call: TRBJ2-1
d_call: -
cdr3_aa: CASSQDRSGALYNEQFF
cdr3_nt: TGCGCCAGCAGCCAAGATCGCTCGGGGGCGCTTTATAATGAGCAGTTCTTC

v_call: TRBV6-5
cdr3_length: 15
clone_size: -
j_call: TRBJ2-1
d_call: TRBD2
cdr3_aa: CASSYKRGGQIEQFF
cdr3_nt: TGTGCCAGCAGTTACAAGCGGGGGGGCCAAATTGAGCAGTTCTTC

v_call: TRBV5-6
cdr3_length: 14
clone_size: -
j_call: TRBJ2-7
d_call: -
cdr3_aa: CASTYGAVSYEQYF
cdr3_nt: TGTGCCAGCACCTATGGGGCGGTCTCCTACGAGCAGTACTTC

v_call: TRBV7-9
cdr3_length: 14
clone_size: -
j_call: TRBJ1-4
d_call: TRBD1
cdr3_aa: CASSSGQGLEKLFF
cdr3_nt: TGTGCCAGCAGCTCCGGACAGGGTCTGGAAAAACTGTTTTTT

v_call: TRBV7-9
cdr3_length: 17
clone_size: -
j_call: TRBJ2-2
d_call: TRBD2
cdr3_aa: CASNRLGAGGNTGELFF
cdr3_nt: TGTGCCAGCAACCGATTAGGCGCGGGAGGGAACACCGGGGAGCTGTTTTTT

v_call: TRBV5-4
cdr3_length: 14
clone_size: once
j_call: TRBJ2-2
d_call: -
cdr3_aa: CASSLDPGFGELFF
cdr3_nt: TGTGCCAGCAGCTTGGACCCCGGGTTCGGGGAGCTGTTTTTT

v_call: TRBV7-9
cdr3_length: 17
clone_size: -
j_call: TRBJ2-3
d_call: -
cdr3_aa: CASSSTRVLVRTDTQYF
cdr3_nt: TGTGCCAGCAGCTCAACTAGGGTGTTGGTGCGCACAGATACGCAGTATTTT

v_call: TRBV5-1
cdr3_length: 13
clone_size: -
j_call: TRBJ1-3
d_call: -
cdr3_aa: CASSPRTADTIYF
cdr3_nt: TGCGCCAGCAGCCCCCGGACGGCCGACACCATATATTTT